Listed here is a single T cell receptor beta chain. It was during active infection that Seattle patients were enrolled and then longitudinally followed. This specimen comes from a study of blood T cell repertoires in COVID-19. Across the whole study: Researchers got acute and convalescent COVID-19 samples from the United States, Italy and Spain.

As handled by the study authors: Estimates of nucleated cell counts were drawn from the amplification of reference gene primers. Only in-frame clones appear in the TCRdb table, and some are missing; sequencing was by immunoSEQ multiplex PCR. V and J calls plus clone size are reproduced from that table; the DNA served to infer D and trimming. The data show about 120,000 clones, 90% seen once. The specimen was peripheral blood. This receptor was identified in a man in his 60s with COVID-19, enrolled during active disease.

The CDR3, as DNA: TGTGCCAGCAGCCTTAGGGAAGGGGTCATCCACAATGAGCAGTTCTTC. Encoded protein: CASSLREGVIHNEQFF. This rearrangement joins TRBV13 to TRBJ2-1, with D maybe TRBD1 (5 bases). V was clipped by 5 bases and J by 5 bases, with 19 bases between them. CDR1 and CDR2 from the germline V gene are PRHDT and FYEKMQ (reference sequence). This CDR3 region has 16 residues.